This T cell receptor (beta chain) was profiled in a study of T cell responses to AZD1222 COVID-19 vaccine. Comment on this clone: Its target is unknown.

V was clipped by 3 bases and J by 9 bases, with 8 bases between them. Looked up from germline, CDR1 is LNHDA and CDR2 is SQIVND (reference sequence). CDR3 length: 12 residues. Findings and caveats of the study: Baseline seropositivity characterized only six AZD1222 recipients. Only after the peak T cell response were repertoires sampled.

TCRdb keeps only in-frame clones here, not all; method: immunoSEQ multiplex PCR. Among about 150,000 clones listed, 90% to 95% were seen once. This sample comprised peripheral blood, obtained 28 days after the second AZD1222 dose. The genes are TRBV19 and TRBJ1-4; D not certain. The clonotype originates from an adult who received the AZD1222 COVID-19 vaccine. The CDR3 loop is CASSIGGKKLFF. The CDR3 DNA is TGTGCCAGTAGTATTGGAGGTAAAAAACTGTTTTTT.